A single sample gave rise to the 8 T cell receptor beta chains below, sequenced in a study of blood T cell repertoires in COVID-19. The repertoire was sequenced with immunoSEQ multiplex PCR; TCRdb's copy has only in-frame clones and lacks some. This table holds 150,000 to 250,000 clones, approximately 84% found once. The sample consisted of PBMCs or T cells enriched from blood (not recorded which). The receptors originated from a man aged 35-49 years who had recovered from COVID-19.

The J gene is TRBJ1-3, the V gene TRBV6-1, with a tentative D call TRBD1 (5 bases). Germline CDR1 MNHNS, CDR2 SASEGT. V lost 0 bases and J lost 5, with 14 bases in between. This CDR3 comprises 16 residues. CDR3 region: CASSEARGGVRNTIYF. The CDR3 DNA is TGTGCCAGCAGTGAAGCGCGGGGAGGGGTGAGAAACACCATATATTTT.

The chain couples TRBV6-5 to TRBJ1-2; 9 bases align to TRBD1. From germline, CDR1 is MNHEY and CDR2 SVGAGI. The V segment lost 0 bases and the J segment 5 bases; nucleotides outside the gene matches: 4. This CDR3 comprises 15 residues. The CDR3 reads CASSYSTGGRYGYTF. CDR3 nucleotides: TGTGCCAGCAGTTACTCGACAGGGGGTAGATATGGCTACACCTTC.

The chain couples TRBV5-4 to TRBJ1-1, with unresolved D. Between the trimmed V and J ends, which lost 3 bases and 2 bases, there was a span of 11 bases. The length of the CDR3 is 14 residues. CDR1 is SGHNT, CDR2 YYREEE, per germline (reference sequence). The CDR3 bases are TGTGCCAGCAGCTGGGCAGGAACAAACACTGAAGCTTTCTTT. Its protein product is CASSWAGTNTEAFF.

Here the CDR3 reads CASSFLQGRDGYTF. The CDR3 nucleotides are TGTGCCAGCAGCTTCCTCCAGGGTAGGGATGGCTACACCTTC. The chain links TRBV7-8 to TRBJ1-2; tentative D call: TRBD1 (5 bases). The CDR3 covers 14 residues. Between the trimmed V and J ends, which lost 3 bases and 6 bases, there was a span of 14 bases. Germline loops: CDR1 SGHVS, CDR2 FQNEAQ. The full variable domain, its missing parts supplied by reference TRBV7-8 and TRBJ1-2, is GAGVSQSPRYKVAKRGQDVALRCDPISGHVSLFWYQQALGQGPEFLTYFQNEAQLDKSGLPSDRFFAERPEGSVSTLKIQRTQQEDSAVYLCASSFLQGRDGYTFGSGTRLTVV.

The chain recombines TRBV7-2 with TRBJ2-7; D unclear. This CDR3 is built from 13 residues. Germline V gene lookup returns CDR1 SGHTA and CDR2 FQGNSA. Trimming cost V 4 bases and J 0 bases, with 7 bases left between them. The CDR3 loop is CASSSLPSYEQYF. As DNA, the CDR3 is TGTGCCAGCAGCTCCCTCCCCTCCTACGAGCAGTACTTC.

The V call is TRBV10-1, the J call TRBJ2-7; D uncertain. Between the trimmed V and J ends, which lost 7 bases and 0 bases, there was a span of 19 bases. The CDR3 covers 16 residues. Germline V gives CDR1 WNHNN, CDR2 SYGVQD (reference sequence). The CDR3 loop reads CASTLLAFCPSYEQYF. The CDR3 DNA is TGCGCCAGCACCCTGCTGGCTTTCTGTCCCTCCTACGAGCAGTACTTC.

The rearrangement joins TRBV6-4 to TRBJ1-2, with D possibly matching TRBD1 (6 bases). CDR3 size: 17 residues. V lost 5 bases and J 8 bases, leaving 27 bases between the germline ends. From germline, CDR1 is MRHNA and CDR2 SNTAGT. DNA of the CDR3: TGTGCCAGCAGTCCCGGCGAAGGGGGATTATTCCTTGAAGGCTACACCTTC. Its translation is CASSPGEGGLFLEGYTF.

Remarks on this clone: Sequence at one end of the junction differs from germline and may be a read error. This chain links TRBV14 with TRBJ1-4; unclear D gene. The CDR3 runs 17 residues. From germline, CDR1 is SGHDN and CDR2 FVKESK. CDR3 in DNA: TGTGCCAGCAGCCAACGATTAGACGCGACAACAAATGAAAAACTGTTTTTT. This translates into CASSQRLDATTNEKLFF.